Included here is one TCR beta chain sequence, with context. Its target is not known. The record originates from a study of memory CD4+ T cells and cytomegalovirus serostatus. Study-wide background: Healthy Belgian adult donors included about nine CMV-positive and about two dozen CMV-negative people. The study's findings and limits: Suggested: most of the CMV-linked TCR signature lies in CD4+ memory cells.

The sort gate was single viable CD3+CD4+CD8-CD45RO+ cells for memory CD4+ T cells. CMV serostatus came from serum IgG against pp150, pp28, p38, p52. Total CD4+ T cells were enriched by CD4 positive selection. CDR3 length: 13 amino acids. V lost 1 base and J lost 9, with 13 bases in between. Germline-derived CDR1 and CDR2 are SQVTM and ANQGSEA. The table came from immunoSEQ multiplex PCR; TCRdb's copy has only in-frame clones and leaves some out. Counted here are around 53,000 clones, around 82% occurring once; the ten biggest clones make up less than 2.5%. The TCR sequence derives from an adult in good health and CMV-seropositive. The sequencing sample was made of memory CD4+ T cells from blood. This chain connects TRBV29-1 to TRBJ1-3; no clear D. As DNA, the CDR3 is TGCAGCGTTGAAGGGCCTGCGGAAAGCACCATATATTTT. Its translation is CSVEGPAESTIYF.